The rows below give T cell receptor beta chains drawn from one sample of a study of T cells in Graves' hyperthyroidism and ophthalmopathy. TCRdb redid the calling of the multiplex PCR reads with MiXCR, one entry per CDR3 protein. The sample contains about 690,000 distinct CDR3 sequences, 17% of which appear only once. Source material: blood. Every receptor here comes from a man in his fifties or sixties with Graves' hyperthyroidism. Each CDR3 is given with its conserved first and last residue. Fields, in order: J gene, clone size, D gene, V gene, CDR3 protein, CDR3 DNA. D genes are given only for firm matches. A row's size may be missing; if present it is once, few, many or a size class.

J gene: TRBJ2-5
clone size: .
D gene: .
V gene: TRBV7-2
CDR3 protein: CASSLVRAETQYF
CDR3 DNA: TGTGCCAGCAGCTTAGTCAGGGCTGAGACCCAGTACTTC

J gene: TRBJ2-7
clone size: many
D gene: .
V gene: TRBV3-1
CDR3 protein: CASSQDRGRPYEQYF
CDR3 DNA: TGTGCCAGCAGCCAAGATAGGGGACGGCCCTACGAGCAGTACTTC

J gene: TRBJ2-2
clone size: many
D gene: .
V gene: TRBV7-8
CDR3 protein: CASSPGFGANTGELFF
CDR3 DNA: TGTGCCAGCAGCCCTGGCTTTGGTGCGAACACCGGGGAGCTGTTTTTT

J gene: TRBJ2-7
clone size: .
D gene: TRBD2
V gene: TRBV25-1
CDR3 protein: CASRKPSSGTSYEQYF
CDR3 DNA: TGTGCCAGCAGGAAGCCGTCTAGCGGTACCTCCTACGAGCAGTACTTC

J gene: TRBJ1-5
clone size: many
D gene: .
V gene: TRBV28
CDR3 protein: CASRGTPGLRQPQHF
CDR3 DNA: TGTGCCAGCAGGGGGACACCTGGGTTGAGACAGCCCCAGCATTTT

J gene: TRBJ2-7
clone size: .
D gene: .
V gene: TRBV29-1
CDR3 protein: CSVGTEATYEQYF
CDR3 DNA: TGCAGCGTTGGGACAGAAGCAACCTACGAGCAGTACTTC

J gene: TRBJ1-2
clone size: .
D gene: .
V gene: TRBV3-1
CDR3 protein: CASSQEFRTHYGYTF
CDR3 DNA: TGTGCCAGCAGCCAAGAGTTCCGGACTCACTATGGCTACACCTTC

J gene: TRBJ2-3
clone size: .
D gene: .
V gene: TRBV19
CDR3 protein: CASSTSGTDTQYF
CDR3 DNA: TGTGCCAGTAGTACAAGCGGCACAGATACGCAGTATTTT

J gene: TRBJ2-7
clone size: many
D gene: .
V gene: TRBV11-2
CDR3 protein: CASSLEPGLSYEQYF
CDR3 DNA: TGTGCCAGCAGCTTAGAGCCGGGACTCTCCTACGAGCAGTACTTC

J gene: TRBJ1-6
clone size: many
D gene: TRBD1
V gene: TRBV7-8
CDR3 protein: CASSLGTGGSPLHF
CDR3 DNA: TGTGCCAGCAGCTTGGGGACAGGGGGTTCACCCCTCCACTTT

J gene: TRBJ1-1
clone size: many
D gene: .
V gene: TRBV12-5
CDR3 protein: CASDPEENTEAFF
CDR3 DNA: TGTGCTAGTGATCCGGAAGAGAACACTGAAGCTTTCTTT

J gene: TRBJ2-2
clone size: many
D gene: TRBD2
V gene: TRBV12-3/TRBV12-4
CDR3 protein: CASRSRLAGDTGELFF
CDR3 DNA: TGTGCCAGCAGGTCGCGACTAGCGGGAGATACCGGGGAGCTGTTTTTT

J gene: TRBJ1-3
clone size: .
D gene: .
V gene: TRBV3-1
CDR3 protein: CANSAGAAGNTIYF
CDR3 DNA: TGTGCCAACTCCGCGGGGGCAGCTGGAAACACCATATATTTT

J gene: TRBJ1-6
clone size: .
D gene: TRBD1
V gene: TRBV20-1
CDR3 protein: CSARDSFRGTENSPLHF
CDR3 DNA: TGCAGTGCTAGAGATAGTTTTCGGGGGACAGAAAATTCACCCCTCCACTTT

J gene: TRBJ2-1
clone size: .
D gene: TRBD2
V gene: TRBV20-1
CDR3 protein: CSARDERASGSFYSEQFF
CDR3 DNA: TGCAGTGCTAGAGATGAGCGAGCTAGCGGGAGTTTCTACAGTGAGCAGTTCTTC

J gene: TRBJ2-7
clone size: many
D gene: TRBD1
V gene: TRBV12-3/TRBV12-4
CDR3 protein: CASRPGQGHYYEQYF
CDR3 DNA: TGTGCCAGCAGGCCGGGACAGGGGCATTACTACGAGCAGTACTTC

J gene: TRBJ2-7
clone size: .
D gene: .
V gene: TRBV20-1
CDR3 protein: CSAPAADLWRQYF
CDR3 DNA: TGCAGTGCCCCGGCAGCCGACTTGTGGAGACAGTACTTC

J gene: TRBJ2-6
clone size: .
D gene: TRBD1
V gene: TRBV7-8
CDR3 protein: CASSGRDRYSGANVLTF
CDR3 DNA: TGTGCCAGCAGCGGTCGGGACAGATACTCTGGGGCCAACGTCCTGACTTTC

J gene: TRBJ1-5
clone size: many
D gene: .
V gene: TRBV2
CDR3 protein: CASSVEPGSNQPQHF
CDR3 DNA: TGTGCCAGCAGTGTCGAGCCGGGCTCTAATCAGCCCCAGCATTTT

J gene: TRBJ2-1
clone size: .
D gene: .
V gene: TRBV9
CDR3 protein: CASSVEGTGGNEQFF
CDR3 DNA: TGTGCCAGCAGCGTAGAAGGGACTGGGGGGAATGAGCAGTTCTTC

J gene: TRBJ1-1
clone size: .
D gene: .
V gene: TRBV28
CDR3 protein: CASSLSPDMNTEAFF
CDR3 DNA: TGTGCCAGCAGTTTATCGCCAGACATGAACACTGAAGCTTTCTTT

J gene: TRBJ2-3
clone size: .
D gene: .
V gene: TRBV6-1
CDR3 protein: CASSLGEWSDTQYF
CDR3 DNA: TGTGCCAGCAGCCTCGGAGAATGGTCAGATACGCAGTATTTT

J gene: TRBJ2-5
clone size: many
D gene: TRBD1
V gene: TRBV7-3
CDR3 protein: CASSYGQGGAETQYF
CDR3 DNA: TGTGCCAGCAGCTATGGACAGGGTGGTGCAGAGACCCAGTACTTC

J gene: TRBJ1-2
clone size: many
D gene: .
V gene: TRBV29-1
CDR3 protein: CSVEANYGYTF
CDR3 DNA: TGCAGCGTTGAAGCGAACTATGGCTACACCTTC

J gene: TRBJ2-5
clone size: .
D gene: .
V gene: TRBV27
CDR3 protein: CASSFYGGQETQYF
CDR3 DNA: TGTGCCAGCAGTTTCTACGGGGGTCAAGAGACCCAGTACTTC

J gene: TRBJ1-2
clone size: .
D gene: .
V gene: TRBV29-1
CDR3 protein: CRVEANYGYTF
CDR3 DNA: TGCAGGGTAGAGGCCAACTATGGCTACACCTTC

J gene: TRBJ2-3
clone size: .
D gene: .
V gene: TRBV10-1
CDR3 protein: CASSDAGQTDTQYF
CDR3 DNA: TGCGCCAGCAGTGATGCTGGACAGACAGATACGCAGTATTTT

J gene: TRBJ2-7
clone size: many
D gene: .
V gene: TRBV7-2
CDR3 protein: CASSRTQISSYEQYF
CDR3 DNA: TGTGCCAGCAGTCGGACTCAAATAAGCTCCTACGAGCAGTACTTC

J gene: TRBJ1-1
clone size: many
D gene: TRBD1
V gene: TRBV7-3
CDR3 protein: CASSPYGQGDTEAFF
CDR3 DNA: TGTGCCAGCAGCCCCTACGGACAGGGGGACACTGAAGCTTTCTTT

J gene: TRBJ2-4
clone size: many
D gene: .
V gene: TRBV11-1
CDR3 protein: CASSLGPSDVKNIQYF
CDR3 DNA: TGTGCCAGCAGCTTAGGCCCCTCGGATGTCAAAAACATTCAGTACTTC

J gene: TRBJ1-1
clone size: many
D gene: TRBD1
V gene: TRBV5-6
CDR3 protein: CASSWTGGTEAFF
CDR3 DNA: TGTGCCAGCAGCTGGACAGGGGGGACTGAAGCTTTCTTT

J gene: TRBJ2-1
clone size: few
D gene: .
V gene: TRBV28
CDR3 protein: CASSLAGMDGTGRNEQFF
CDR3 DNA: TGTGCCAGCAGTTTAGCGGGAATGGACGGGACTGGGCGCAATGAGCAGTTCTTC

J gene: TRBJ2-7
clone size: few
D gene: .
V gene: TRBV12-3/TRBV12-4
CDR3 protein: CASSLVRDSEQYF
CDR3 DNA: TGTGCCAGCAGTTTAGTCAGGGACTCCGAGCAGTACTTC

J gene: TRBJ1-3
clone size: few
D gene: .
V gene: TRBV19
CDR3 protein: CASSPEGMRNTIYF
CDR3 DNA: TGTGCCAGTAGTCCCGAGGGGATGCGAAACACCATATATTTT

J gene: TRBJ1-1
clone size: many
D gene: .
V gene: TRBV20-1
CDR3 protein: CSAREAQRSTEAFF
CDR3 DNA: TGCAGTGCTAGAGAGGCTCAGAGATCCACTGAAGCTTTCTTT

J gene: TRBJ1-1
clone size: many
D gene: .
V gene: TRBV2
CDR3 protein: CASTRQVRTEAFF
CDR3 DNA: TGTGCCAGCACTCGACAGGTGCGGACTGAAGCTTTCTTT

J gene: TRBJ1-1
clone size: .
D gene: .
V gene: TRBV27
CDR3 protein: CASLPGGAGGTEAFF
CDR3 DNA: TGTGCCAGTCTCCCCGGAGGGGCCGGTGGCACTGAAGCTTTCTTT

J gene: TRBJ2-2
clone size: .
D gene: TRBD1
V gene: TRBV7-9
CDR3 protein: CASSLIGTGLTGELFF
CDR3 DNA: TGTGCCAGCAGCTTAATCGGGACAGGGCTCACCGGGGAGCTGTTTTTT

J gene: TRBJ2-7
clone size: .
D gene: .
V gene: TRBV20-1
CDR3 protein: CSARGGGRAFSYEQYF
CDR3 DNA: TGCAGTGCTAGAGGAGGGGGGCGAGCCTTCTCCTACGAGCAGTACTTC

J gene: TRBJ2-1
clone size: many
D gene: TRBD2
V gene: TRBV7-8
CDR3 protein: CASSSGLAGATSYNEQFF
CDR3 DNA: TGTGCCAGCAGCTCGGGACTAGCGGGAGCCACGTCCTACAATGAGCAGTTCTTC